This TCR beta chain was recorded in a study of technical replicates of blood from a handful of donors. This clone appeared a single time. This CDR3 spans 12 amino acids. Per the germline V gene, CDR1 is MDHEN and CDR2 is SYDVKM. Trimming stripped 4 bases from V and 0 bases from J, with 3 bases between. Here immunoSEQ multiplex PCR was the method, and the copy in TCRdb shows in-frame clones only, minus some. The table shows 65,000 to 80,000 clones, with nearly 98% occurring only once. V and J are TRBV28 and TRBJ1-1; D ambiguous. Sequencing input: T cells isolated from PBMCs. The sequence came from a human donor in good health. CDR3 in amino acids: CASSSVNTEAFF. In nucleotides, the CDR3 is TGTGCCAGCAGTTCCGTGAACACTGAAGCTTTCTTT.